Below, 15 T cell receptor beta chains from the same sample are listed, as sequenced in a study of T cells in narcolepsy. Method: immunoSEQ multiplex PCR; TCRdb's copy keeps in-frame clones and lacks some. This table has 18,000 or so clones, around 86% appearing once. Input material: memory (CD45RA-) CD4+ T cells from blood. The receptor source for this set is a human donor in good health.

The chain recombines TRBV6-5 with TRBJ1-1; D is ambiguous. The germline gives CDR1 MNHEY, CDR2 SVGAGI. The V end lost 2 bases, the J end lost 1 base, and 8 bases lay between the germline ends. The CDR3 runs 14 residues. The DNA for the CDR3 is TGTGCCAGCAGTTACGCAAGTAGGAACACTGAAGCTTTCTTT. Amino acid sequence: CASSYASRNTEAFF.

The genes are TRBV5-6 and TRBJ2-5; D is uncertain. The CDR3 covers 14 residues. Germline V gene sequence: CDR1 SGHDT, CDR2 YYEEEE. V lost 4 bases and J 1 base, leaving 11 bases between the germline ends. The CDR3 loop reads CASSPGAFQETQYF. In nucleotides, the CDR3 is TGTGCCAGCAGCCCCGGAGCTTTCCAAGAGACCCAGTACTTC.

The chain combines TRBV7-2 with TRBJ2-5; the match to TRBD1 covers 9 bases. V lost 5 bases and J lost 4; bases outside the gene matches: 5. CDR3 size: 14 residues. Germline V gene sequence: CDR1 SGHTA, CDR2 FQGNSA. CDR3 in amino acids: CASSPTGGVETQYF. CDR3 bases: TGTGCCAGCAGCCCAACAGGGGGCGTAGAGACCCAGTACTTC.

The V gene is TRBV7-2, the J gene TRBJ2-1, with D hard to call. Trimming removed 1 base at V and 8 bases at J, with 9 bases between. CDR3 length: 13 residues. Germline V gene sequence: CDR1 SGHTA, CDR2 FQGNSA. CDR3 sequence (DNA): TGTGCCAGCAGCTTAGAAGTAACCTATGAGCAGTTCTTC. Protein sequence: CASSLEVTYEQFF. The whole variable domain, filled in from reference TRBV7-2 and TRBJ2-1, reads GAGVSQSPSNKVTEKGKDVELRCDPISGHTALYWYRQSLGQGLEFLIYFQGNSAPDKSGLPSDRFSAERTGGSVSTLTIQRTQQEDSAVYLCASSLEVTYEQFFGPGTRLTVL.

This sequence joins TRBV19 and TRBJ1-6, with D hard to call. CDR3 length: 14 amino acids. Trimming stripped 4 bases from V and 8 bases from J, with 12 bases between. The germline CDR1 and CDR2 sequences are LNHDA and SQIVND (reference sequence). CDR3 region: CASSNGQVYSPLHF. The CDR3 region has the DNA TGTGCCAGTAGTAACGGGCAGGTTTATTCACCCCTCCACTTT. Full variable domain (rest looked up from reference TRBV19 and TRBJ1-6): DGGITQSPKYLFRKEGQNVTLSCEQNLNHDAMYWYRQDPGQGLRLIYYSQIVNDFQKGDIAEGYSVSREKKESFPLTVTSAQKNPTAFYLCASSNGQVYSPLHFGNGTRLTVT.

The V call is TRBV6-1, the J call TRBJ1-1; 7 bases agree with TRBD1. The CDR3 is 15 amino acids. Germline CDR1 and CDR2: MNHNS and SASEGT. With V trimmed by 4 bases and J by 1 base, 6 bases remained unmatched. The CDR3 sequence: CASSVGGQKNTEAFF. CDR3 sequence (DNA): TGTGCCAGCAGTGTGGGGGGACAGAAGAACACTGAAGCTTTCTTT.

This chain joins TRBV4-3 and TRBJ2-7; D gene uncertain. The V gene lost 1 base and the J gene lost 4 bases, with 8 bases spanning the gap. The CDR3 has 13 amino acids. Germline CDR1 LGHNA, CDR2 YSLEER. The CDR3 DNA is TGCGCCAGCAGCCAAGCTCGTGGGTACGAGCAGTACTTC. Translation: CASSQARGYEQYF.

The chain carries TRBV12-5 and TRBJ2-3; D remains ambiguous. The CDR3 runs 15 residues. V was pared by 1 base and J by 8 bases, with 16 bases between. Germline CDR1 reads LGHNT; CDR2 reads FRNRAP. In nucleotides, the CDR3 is TGTGCTAGTGGTTTGGAGGACCCATACAAGCCTACGCAGTATTTT. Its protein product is CASGLEDPYKPTQYF.

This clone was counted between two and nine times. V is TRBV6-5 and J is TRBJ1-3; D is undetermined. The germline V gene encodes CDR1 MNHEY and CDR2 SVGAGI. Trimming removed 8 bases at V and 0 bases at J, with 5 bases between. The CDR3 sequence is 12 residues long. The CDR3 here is CASHSSGNTIYF. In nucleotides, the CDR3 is TGTGCCAGCCACTCCTCTGGAAACACCATATATTTT.

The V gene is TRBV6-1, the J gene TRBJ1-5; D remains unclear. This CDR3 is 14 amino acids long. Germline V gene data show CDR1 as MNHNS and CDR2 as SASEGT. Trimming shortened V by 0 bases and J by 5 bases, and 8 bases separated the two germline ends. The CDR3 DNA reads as TGTGCCAGCAGTGAAGCAAACGCGCATCAGCCCCAGCATTTT. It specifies CASSEANAHQPQHF.

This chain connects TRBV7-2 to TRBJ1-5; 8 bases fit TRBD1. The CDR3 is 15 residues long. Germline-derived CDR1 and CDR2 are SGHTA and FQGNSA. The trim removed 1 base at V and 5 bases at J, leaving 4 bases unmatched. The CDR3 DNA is TGTGCCAGCAGCTTAGGAGGACAGGGACATCAGCCCCAGCATTTT. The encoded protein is CASSLGGQGHQPQHF.

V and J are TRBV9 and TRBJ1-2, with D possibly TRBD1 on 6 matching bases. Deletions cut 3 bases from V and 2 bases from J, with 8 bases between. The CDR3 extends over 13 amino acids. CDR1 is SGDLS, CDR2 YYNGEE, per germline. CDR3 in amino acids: CASSEGTNYGYTF. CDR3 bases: TGTGCCAGCAGCGAGGGGACAAACTATGGCTACACCTTC.

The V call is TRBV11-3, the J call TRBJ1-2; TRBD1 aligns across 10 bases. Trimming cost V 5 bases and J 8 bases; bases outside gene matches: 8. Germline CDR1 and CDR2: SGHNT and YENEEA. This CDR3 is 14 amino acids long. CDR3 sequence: CASSPLTGGRGYTF. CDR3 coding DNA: TGTGCCAGCAGCCCTCTGACAGGGGGCAGAGGCTACACCTTC.

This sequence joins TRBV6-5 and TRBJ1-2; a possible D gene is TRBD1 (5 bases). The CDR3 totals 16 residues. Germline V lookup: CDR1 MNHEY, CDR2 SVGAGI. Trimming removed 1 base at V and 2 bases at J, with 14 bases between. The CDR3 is CASSYWVGESNYGYTF. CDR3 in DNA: TGTGCCAGCAGTTACTGGGTAGGGGAGAGCAACTATGGCTACACCTTC.

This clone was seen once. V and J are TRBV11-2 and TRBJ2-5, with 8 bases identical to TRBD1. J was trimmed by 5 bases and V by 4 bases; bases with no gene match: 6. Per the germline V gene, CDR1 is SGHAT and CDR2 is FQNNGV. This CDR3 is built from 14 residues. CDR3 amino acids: CASSSAGGRETQYF. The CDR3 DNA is TGTGCCAGCAGCTCAGCAGGGGGCCGGGAGACCCAGTACTTC.